Listed here are 12 T cell receptor beta chains from one sample, sequenced in a study of CD8+ T cells in alopecia areata. Treatment of the sample: oral pan-JAK inhibitor, 5-10 mg twice daily. After isolation, RNA underwent reverse transcription to generate cDNA as the sequencing template. TCRdb's table, derived via immunoSEQ multiplex PCR, lists solely in-frame clones and lacks some. The sample has some 190,000 clones, about 65% seen once. The starting material was CD4+ T cells sorted from blood, obtained at approximately week 49, from a patient treated with tofacitinib. All receptors derive from a human donor with alopecia areata.

The CDR3 loop is CASSENPYEETQYF. The CDR3 DNA sequence: TGTGCCAGCAGTGAAAACCCGTATGAGGAGACCCAGTACTTC. The gene calls are TRBV6-1 and TRBJ2-5; the D is unclear. Germline V gene data show CDR1 as MNHNS and CDR2 as SASEGT. The CDR3 covers 14 residues. The V end was cut by 2 bases, the J end by 5 bases, with 12 bases between.

This chain connects TRBV30 to TRBJ1-4; D possibly corresponds to TRBD1 (5 bases). The V gene lost 2 bases and the J gene lost 8 bases, with 12 bases spanning the gap. The V gene's germline CDR1 is GTSNPN and CDR2 SVGIG (reference sequence). This CDR3 contains 13 residues. This CDR3 is CAWSSLSGEKLFF. The DNA for the CDR3 is TGTGCCTGGAGTTCCCTATCAGGGGAAAAACTGTTTTTT.

This rearrangement joins TRBV30 to TRBJ2-3, with D perhaps given as TRBD1 or TRBD2 (5 bases each). The CDR3 length is 13 residues. Trimming took off 3 bases at V and 2 bases at J, with 9 bases between the two ends. Germline V gives CDR1 GTSNPN, CDR2 SVGIG (reference sequence). In DNA, the CDR3 is TGTGCCTGGAGCGAGGGGAACACAGATACGCAGTATTTT. It codes for CAWSEGNTDTQYF.

The chain employs TRBV10-3 and TRBJ2-7, with 10 nucleotides matching TRBD2. The CDR3 contains 15 residues. Germline assignment: CDR1 ENHRY and CDR2 SYGVKD. With V trimmed by 7 bases and J by 3 bases, 9 bases remained unmatched. In DNA, the CDR3 is TGTGCCATCAATTCCCTAGCGGGGGCCCTCTACGAGCAGTACTTC. This translates into CAINSLAGALYEQYF.

The V gene is TRBV2, the J gene TRBJ2-3; the D gene could be TRBD1 or TRBD2 (6 bases each). The CDR3 sequence is 17 residues long. The germline V gene encodes CDR1 SNHLY and CDR2 FYNNEI. Trimming cost V 7 bases and J 2 bases, with 22 bases left between them. This CDR3 reads CASTEGKGGINTDTQYF. The CDR3 bases are TGTGCCAGCACCGAGGGGAAGGGGGGAATTAACACAGATACGCAGTATTTT.

This clone was counted only a few times. The V gene is TRBV9, the J gene TRBJ2-6, with D possibly being TRBD1 or TRBD2 (5 bases each). Trimming stripped 0 bases from V and 2 bases from J, with 6 bases between. This CDR3 is built from 15 residues. Germline V gives CDR1 SGDLS, CDR2 YYNGEE. CDR3 amino acids: CASSVGGAGANVLTF. The DNA of the CDR3 is TGTGCCAGCAGCGTAGGAGGGGCTGGGGCCAACGTCCTGACTTTC.

The J gene is TRBJ1-1, the V gene TRBV15; TRBD1 matches at 9 bases. CDR3 length: 14 residues. With 5 bases clipped from V and 5 bases from J, the junction kept 6 bases outside the gene matches. CDR1 LNHNV and CDR2 YYDKDF come from the germline V gene (reference sequence). CDR3 in DNA: TGTGCCACCAGCGGCGACAGGGGGAGTACTGAAGCTTTCTTT. Translating it yields CATSGDRGSTEAFF.

V and J are TRBV18 and TRBJ1-2; TRBD1 aligns across 7 bases. The CDR3 runs 14 residues. CDR1 and CDR2 (germline): KGHSH, LQKENI. V shed 6 bases, J shed 2 bases, and the junction held 6 bases outside the gene matches. CDR3 bases: TGTGCCAGCTCTGAAACACAGGGGAACTATGGCTACACCTTC. This sequence encodes CASSETQGNYGYTF.

This clone was seen a few times. The V gene is TRBV5-1, the J gene TRBJ2-3; the match to TRBD1 covers 10 bases. The length of the CDR3 is 20 residues. Germline-derived CDR1 and CDR2 are SGHRS and YFSETQ. The V gene end was trimmed by 0 bases and the J gene end by 6 bases; junction bases not matched to a gene: 19. As DNA, the CDR3 is TGCGCCAGCAGCTTGGAGGGATCAATACCGGGACAGGGGATCACGGATACGCAGTATTTT. It yields the protein CASSLEGSIPGQGITDTQYF. The full variable domain, with the rest looked up from reference TRBV5-1 and TRBJ2-3, is KAGVTQTPRYLIKTRGQQVTLSCSPISGHRSVSWYQQTPGQGLQFLFEYFSETQRNKGNFPGRFSGRQFSNSRSEMNVSTLELGDSALYLCASSLEGSIPGQGITDTQYFGPGTRLTVL.

The chain joins TRBV29-1 to TRBJ1-2, with D possibly matching TRBD1 (6 bases). Germline V gene data show CDR1 as SQVTM and CDR2 as ANQGSEA. Trimming stripped 6 bases from V and 3 bases from J, with 11 bases between. The CDR3 runs 12 residues. This CDR3 reads CSVVRGDYGYTF. The CDR3 DNA reads TGCAGCGTCGTCAGGGGCGACTATGGCTACACCTTC. Together with reference TRBV29-1 and TRBJ1-2, the CDR3 gives the full variable domain: SAVISQKPSRDICQRGTSLTIQCQVDSQVTMMFWYRQQPGQSLTLIATANQGSEATYESGFVIDKFPISRPNLTFSTLTVSNMSPEDSSIYLCSVVRGDYGYTFGSGTRLTVV.

This clone was observed a handful of times. V usage is TRBV29-1 and J usage is TRBJ2-7, with TRBD2 identical over 7 bases. The germline CDR1 and CDR2 sequences are SQVTM and ANQGSEA. The CDR3 spans 13 residues. The V and J ends lost 6 bases and 4 bases, in that order; junction bases with no gene match: 9. This CDR3 is CSVRETSLYEQYF. The CDR3, as DNA: TGCAGCGTGAGGGAGACTAGCTTGTACGAGCAGTACTTC.

The V call is TRBV2, the J call TRBJ2-7; unclear D gene. In germline, CDR1 is SNHLY, CDR2 FYNNEI. V lost 6 bases and J lost 0, with 15 bases in between. This CDR3 region has 15 residues. The CDR3 reads CASRTPNTGSYEQYF. The CDR3 DNA reads as TGTGCCAGCAGAACCCCTAACACTGGCTCCTACGAGCAGTACTTC.